The T cell receptor (beta chain) described here comes from a study of shared clonotypes between healthy human individuals. General study findings and limits: Generation probabilities of non-shared clonotypes were lower (relative to those shared by all four donors). Naive subsets tended to show greater estimated richness than memory subsets.

TCRdb keeps only in-frame clones here, not all; method: immunoSEQ multiplex PCR. The top ten hold roughly 0.4% of the sample, which has about 1.5 million clones, nearly 99% seen once. The V and J ends lost 5 bases and 3 bases respectively, with 5 bases between them. The germline V gene has CDR1 SGHTA and CDR2 FQGNSA. The CDR3 runs 12 residues. In the case of this clone: The antigen remains undetermined.

The rearrangement joins TRBV7-2 to TRBJ1-5; the D is unclear. The receptor's source is a man aged 25 to 40 in good health. Material for sequencing was naive CD4+ T cells sorted from blood. Indicated subset: CD45RA+ positively selected. DNA for the CDR3: TGTGCCAGCAGCGACGCCAATCAGCCCCAGCATTTT. Translated: CASSDANQPQHF.